Sequencing of this T cell receptor beta chain was carried out in a study of CXCR3-negative and CXCR3-positive naive CD8 T cells. A word on this clonotype: Its cognate antigen is unknown.

Germline CDR1 and CDR2: MGHDK and SYGVNS. This CDR3 is built from 14 residues. With UMI labels, 5' RACE was used to prepare the TRB cDNA libraries. Following a re-call of the 5' RACE reads, TCRdb has one entry per CDR3 protein and lacks DNA. This sample contains tens of thousands of distinct CDR3 sequences. Study-level points and caveats: Greater hydrophobicity was found in TRB CDR3s of CXCR3-positive naive cells than of CXCR3-negative naive cells.

J is TRBJ2-3 and V is TRBV25-1; checking the TCRdb D call of TRBD2 is not possible without DNA. Input material: naive CXCR3+ CD8+ T cells from blood. As to subset: CD45RO-CCR7+CD27+CD95- naive CD8+ T cells expressing CXCR3 (TNR3+). The TCR sequence derives from a human donor in good health. Some clones in this sample may be carry-over from other donors' samples. The CDR3: CASSGPRDVDTQYF.